In its sample, the clone carrying this T cell receptor (beta chain) was seen once. Method: immunoSEQ multiplex PCR; TCRdb's copy keeps in-frame clones and lacks some. The sample has 120,000 to 150,000 clones, 85% to 90% seen once. The data derive from a study of blood T cell repertoires in COVID-19. Overall study context: The United States, Italy and Spain were the sources of the acute and convalescent COVID-19 samples.

Losses at the gene ends were 5 bases for V and 1 base for J; bases not matched to a gene: 4. This CDR3 has 14 residues. Germline V gene data show CDR1 as MNHEY and CDR2 as SVGAGI. The sequencing input was peripheral blood. The origin of this receptor is a man between 45 and 60 years old who had recovered from COVID-19. V usage is TRBV6-5 and J usage is TRBJ1-1; TRBD1 aligns across 7 bases. CDR3 in DNA: TGTGCCAGCAGTAGGGGGACAGCGAACACTGAAGCTTTCTTT. Amino acid sequence: CASSRGTANTEAFF.